This record looks at one TCR beta chain sequence and its context. Its antigen is unknown. Repertoires were generated with immunoSEQ multiplex PCR, while TCRdb's copy carries only in-frame clones and drops some. Found here are about 55,000 clones, 70% of them singletons; the top ten hold around 17%. These data belong to a study of vaccination effects on CD4 cells after COVID-19. ViraFEST expansion of antigen-specific CD4+ T cells with viral peptide pools preceded sequencing. Scientists isolated CD4+ T cells after an approximately ten-day culture period ended. Previously uninfected by SARS-CoV-2, the vaccine recipients also showed negative nucleocapsid antibodies. The V and J ends lost 3 bases and 8 bases respectively, with 14 bases between them. Germline V gene data show CDR1 as MNHEY and CDR2 as SMNVEV (reference sequence). CDR3 size: 15 residues.

The V and J genes are TRBV27 and TRBJ1-6; D may be TRBD1 (5 bases). This TCR was sampled from a human donor who received a COVID-19 vaccine. Material: CD4+ T cells from PBMCs cultured with SARS-CoV-2 spike peptides, obtained before COVID-19 vaccination. CDR3 DNA sequence: TGTGCCAGCAGTTTGGCCTCGGGACGCCATTCACCCCTCCACTTT. Its translation: CASSLASGRHSPLHF.